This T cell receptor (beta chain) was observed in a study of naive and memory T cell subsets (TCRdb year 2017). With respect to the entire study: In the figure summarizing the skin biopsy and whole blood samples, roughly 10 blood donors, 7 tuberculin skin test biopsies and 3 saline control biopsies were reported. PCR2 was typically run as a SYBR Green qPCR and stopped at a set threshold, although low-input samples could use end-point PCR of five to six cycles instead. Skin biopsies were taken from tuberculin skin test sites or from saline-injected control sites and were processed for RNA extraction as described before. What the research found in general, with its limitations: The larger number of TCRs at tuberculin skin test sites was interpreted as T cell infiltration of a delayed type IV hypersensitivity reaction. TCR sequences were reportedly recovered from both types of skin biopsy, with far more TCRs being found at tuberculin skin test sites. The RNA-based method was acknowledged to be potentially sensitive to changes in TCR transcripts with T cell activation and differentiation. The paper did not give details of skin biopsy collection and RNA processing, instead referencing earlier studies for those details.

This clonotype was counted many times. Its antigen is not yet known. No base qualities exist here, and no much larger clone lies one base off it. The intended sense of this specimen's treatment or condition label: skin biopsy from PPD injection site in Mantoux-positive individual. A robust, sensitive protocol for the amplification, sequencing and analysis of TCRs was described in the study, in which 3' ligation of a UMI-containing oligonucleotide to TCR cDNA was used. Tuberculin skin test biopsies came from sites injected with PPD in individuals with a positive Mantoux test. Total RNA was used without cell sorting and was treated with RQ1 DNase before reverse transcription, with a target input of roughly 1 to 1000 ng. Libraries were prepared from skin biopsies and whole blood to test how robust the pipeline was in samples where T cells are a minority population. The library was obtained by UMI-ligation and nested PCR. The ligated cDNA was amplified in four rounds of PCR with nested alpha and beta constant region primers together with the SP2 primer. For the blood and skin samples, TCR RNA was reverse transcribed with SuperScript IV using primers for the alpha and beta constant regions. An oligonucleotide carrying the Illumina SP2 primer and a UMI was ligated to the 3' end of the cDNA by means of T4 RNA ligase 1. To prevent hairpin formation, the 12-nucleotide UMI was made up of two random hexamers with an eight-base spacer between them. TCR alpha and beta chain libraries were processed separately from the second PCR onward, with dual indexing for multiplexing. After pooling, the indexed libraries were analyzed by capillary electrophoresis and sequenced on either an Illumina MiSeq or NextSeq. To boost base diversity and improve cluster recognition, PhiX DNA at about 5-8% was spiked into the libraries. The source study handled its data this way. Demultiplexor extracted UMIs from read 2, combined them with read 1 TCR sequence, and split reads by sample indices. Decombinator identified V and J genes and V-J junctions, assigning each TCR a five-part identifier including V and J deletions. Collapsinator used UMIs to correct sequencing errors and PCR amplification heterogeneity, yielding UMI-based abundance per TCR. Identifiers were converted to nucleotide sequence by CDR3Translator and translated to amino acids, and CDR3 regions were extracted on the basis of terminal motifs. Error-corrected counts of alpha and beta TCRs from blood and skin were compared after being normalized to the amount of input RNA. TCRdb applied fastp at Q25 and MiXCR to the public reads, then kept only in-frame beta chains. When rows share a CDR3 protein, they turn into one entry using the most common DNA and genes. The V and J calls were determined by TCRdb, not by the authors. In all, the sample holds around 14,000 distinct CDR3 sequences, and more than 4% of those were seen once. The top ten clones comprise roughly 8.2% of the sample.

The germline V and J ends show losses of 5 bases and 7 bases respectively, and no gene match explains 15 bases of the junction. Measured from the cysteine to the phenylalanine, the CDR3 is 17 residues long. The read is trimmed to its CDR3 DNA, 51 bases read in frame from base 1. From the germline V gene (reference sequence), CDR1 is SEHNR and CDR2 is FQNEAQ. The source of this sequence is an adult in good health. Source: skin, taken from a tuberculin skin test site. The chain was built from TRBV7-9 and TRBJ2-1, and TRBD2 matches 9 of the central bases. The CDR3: CASSPAGWAGGMNEQFF. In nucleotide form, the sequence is TGTGCCAGCAGCCCGGCCGGATGGGCGGGGGGGATGAATGAGCAGTTCTTC.